The entry below gives a single TCR beta chain sequence along with its context. What it binds is unknown. The data derive from a study of cytomegalovirus exposure and HLA in healthy donors. The study, taken as a whole, reports: The study labeled more than 150 TCR beta chains cytomegalovirus-associated. The tendency of first-cohort TCR clusters to co-occur in the 110 or so validation repertoires emerged from a later analysis.

The protocol was immunoSEQ multiplex PCR, while the TCRdb copy is restricted to in-frame clones and leaves out a portion. The sample has 150,000 to 200,000 clones, roughly 84% seen once. V lost 6 bases and J lost 3; bases outside the gene matches: 7. The CDR3 is made up of 14 amino acids. Germline CDR1 reads MNHNY; CDR2 reads SVGAGI (reference sequence). The specimen was PBMCs. The source is a man aged 25-45 years in good health and CMV-seropositive. This chain links TRBV6-6 with TRBJ1-1; the match to TRBD1 covers 7 bases. CDR3: CASRLIQGDTEAFF. The CDR3 DNA follows: TGTGCCAGCAGGCTAATCCAGGGGGACACTGAAGCTTTCTTT.